The present T cell receptor (beta chain) was sequenced within a study of blood T cell repertoires in COVID-19. With 0 bases removed from V and 0 bases from J, the gap between germline ends came to 13 bases. The CDR3 covers 17 residues. Germline CDR1 is SGHRS and CDR2 is YFSETQ. The method was immunoSEQ multiplex PCR; TCRdb's version includes in-frame clones alone and lacks a portion of them. Among some 260,000 clones listed, approximately 91% were seen once. The sequence came from a woman aged 30 to 39 with acute or convalescent COVID-19. The chain recombines TRBV5-1 with TRBJ2-1, with D possibly matching TRBD2 (5 bases). Sequencing was done on a sample of peripheral blood. The CDR3: CASSLVLGLSSYNEQFF. The DNA for the CDR3 is TGCGCCAGCAGCTTGGTCCTCGGACTCAGCTCCTACAATGAGCAGTTCTTC.